The source of this T cell receptor beta chain is a study of blood T cell repertoires in COVID-19. Study background: Samples taken during acute and convalescent COVID-19 were collected in the United States, Italy and Spain. PBMCs, B-cell-depleted T cells, or T cells provided the cDNA or gDNA that made up the material.

This clone was seen only once. The CDR3 runs to 15 residues. CDR1 and CDR2 from the germline V gene are SGHRS and YFSETQ. V dropped 4 bases and J dropped 4 bases, with 15 bases sitting between them. In the source study's methods: Amplification with reference gene primers provided the estimates of nucleated cell counts. Repertoires were generated with immunoSEQ multiplex PCR, while TCRdb's copy carries only in-frame clones and drops some. The V and J calls and the clone size are those of that table, but D and trimming were determined from the DNA. Of roughly 150,000 clones in the sample, under 85% are singletons; the top ten hold more than 3%.

The chain couples TRBV5-1 to TRBJ1-3; no definite D call. The TCR originated in a woman older than 75 with acute or convalescent COVID-19. Source material: peripheral blood. Written as DNA, the CDR3 is TGCGCCAGCAGCGCGGCCGGGGTCTCCGGAAACACCATATATTTT. Translation: CASSAAGVSGNTIYF.